The 16 T cell receptor beta chains given below trace back to one sample, sequenced in a study of early T cells in non-severe SARS-CoV-2 infection. Each CDR3 protein is one row after TCRdb ran MiXCR on the 5' RACE reads. Among just under 65,000 distinct CDR3 sequences, 5.9% were seen once, and the ten largest hold roughly 3.5%. This specimen was whole blood, taken at baseline. Source of these receptors: an adult who was a healthcare worker with PCR-confirmed SARS-CoV-2 infection or an uninfected control (not recorded which).

This clonotype was found many times. The V gene is TRBV20-1, the J gene TRBJ2-5; 7 nucleotides align to TRBD1. Germline CDR1 is DFQATT and CDR2 is SNEGSKA (reference sequence). V shed 5 bases, J shed 1 base, and the junction held 10 bases outside the gene matches. The CDR3 loop spans 15 amino acids. CDR3 in DNA: TGCAGTGCTCGTCGACAGGGTCGGAGCCAAGAGACCCAGTACTTC. It specifies CSARRQGRSQETQYF.

This clonotype was observed many times. The rearrangement links TRBV20-1 to TRBJ2-1; D uncertain. The V end lost 1 base, the J end lost 8 bases, and 12 bases lay between the germline ends. This CDR3 region has 13 residues. CDR1 is DFQATT and CDR2 is SNEGSKA in the germline V gene (reference sequence). CDR3 sequence: CSARGQIPHEQFF. CDR3 nucleotides: TGCAGTGCTAGAGGCCAAATACCCCATGAGCAGTTCTTC.

This clonotype was recorded a few times. The chain carries TRBV5-4 and TRBJ1-1; TRBD1 might be the D (5 bases). V gave up 3 bases and J gave up 0 bases, with 15 bases separating them. Germline V CDR1 and CDR2: SGHNT, YYREEE (reference sequence). The CDR3 covers 16 residues. The CDR3 nucleotides are TGTGCCAGCAGCTCCCCCGTTCAGGGAATGAACACTGAAGCTTTCTTT. It translates to CASSSPVQGMNTEAFF.

This clonotype showed up many times. This sequence joins TRBV29-1 and TRBJ2-7; possibly TRBD1 for D (6 bases). V lost 6 bases to trimming and J lost 2 bases, with 14 bases between them. This CDR3 has 13 amino acids. Germline CDR1 reads SQVTM; CDR2 reads ANQGSEA. CDR3 sequence (DNA): TGCAGCGTCATCTCGGGACAAACCTACGAGCAGTACTTC. Its protein is CSVISGQTYEQYF.

The chain links TRBV3-1 to TRBJ2-1; D remains unclear. The CDR3 runs 12 residues. The ends were cut back, 1 base at V and 10 bases at J, with 8 bases in the middle. Germline loops: CDR1 LGHDT, CDR2 YNNKEL (reference sequence). The CDR3 reads CASSQGPGEQFF. The CDR3 bases are TGTGCCAGCAGCCAAGGGCCTGGCGAGCAGTTCTTC.

This chain uses TRBV4-1 with TRBJ2-4; D unclear. The length of the CDR3 is 16 residues. The V and J ends lost 4 bases and 3 bases respectively, with 16 bases between them. Per the germline V gene, CDR1 is MGHRA and CDR2 is YSYEKL. The CDR3 here is CASSPPPRSYKNIQYF. The CDR3 nucleotides read TGCGCCAGCAGCCCCCCTCCCAGGAGCTACAAAAACATTCAGTACTTC.

The genes are TRBV28 and TRBJ2-1; 9 bases fit TRBD2. Germline V gives CDR1 MDHEN, CDR2 SYDVKM. The CDR3 contains 17 residues. V shed 6 bases and J 6 bases; nucleotides not matched to a gene: 15. The CDR3 region is CASSQYLSGRELNEQFF. The DNA for the CDR3 is TGTGCCAGCAGCCAATACCTTAGCGGGAGAGAACTCAATGAGCAGTTCTTC.

This clonotype was counted a few times. The chain couples TRBV5-1 to TRBJ2-7; D remains unclear. V was pared by 4 bases and J by 0 bases, with 14 bases between. CDR3 length: 15 amino acids. The V gene's germline CDR1 is SGHRS and CDR2 YFSETQ. This CDR3 reads CASSADPRSSYEQYF. CDR3 DNA: TGCGCCAGCAGCGCGGACCCCCGGAGCTCCTACGAGCAGTACTTC.

This clonotype occurred many times. This chain joins TRBV6-1 and TRBJ2-1; TRBD1 might be the D (6 bases). Germline V gene lookup returns CDR1 MNHNS and CDR2 SASEGT. The ends were cut back, 10 bases at V and 3 bases at J, with 10 bases in the middle. CDR3 size: 12 residues. The CDR3 DNA sequence: TGTGCCACCGGGGACAACTACAATGAGCAGTTCTTC. Amino acids: CATGDNYNEQFF.

Concerning this clonotype itself: A junction end diverges from the germline sequence, so it may reflect a read error. The chain carries TRBV4-2 and TRBJ2-7, with D uncertain. This CDR3 has 14 amino acids. Per the germline V gene, CDR1 is LGHNA and CDR2 is YNFKEQ. CDR3 region: CASSHVDISYEQYF. The DNA for the CDR3 is TGTGCCAGCAGCCACGTCGACATCTCCTACGAGCAGTACTTT.

There are many counts of this clonotype. V is TRBV5-1 and J is TRBJ2-7; D unclear. Germline CDR1 reads SGHRS; CDR2 reads YFSETQ. This CDR3 is 14 amino acids long. V lost 0 bases, J lost 4 bases, and 11 bases lay in between. For the CDR3, the DNA is TGCGCCAGCAGCTTGGAAGCAGCCGTTTACGAGCAGTACTTC. Translation: CASSLEAAVYEQYF. Drawing the rest from reference TRBV5-1 and TRBJ2-7, the complete variable domain is KAGVTQTPRYLIKTRGQQVTLSCSPISGHRSVSWYQQTPGQGLQFLFEYFSETQRNKGNFPGRFSGRQFSNSRSEMNVSTLELGDSALYLCASSLEAAVYEQYFGPGTRLTVT.

The chain recombines TRBV20-1 with TRBJ2-3, with 10 bases that match TRBD2. Per germline, CDR1 DFQATT and CDR2 SNEGSKA (reference sequence). Unmatched junction bases numbered 6, after V lost 4 bases and J lost 5 bases. The CDR3 has 14 amino acids. The DNA of the CDR3 is TGCAGTGCTACCAGCGGGAGGGCGAGAGATACGCAGTATTTT. Protein product: CSATSGRARDTQYF.

The sample holds many counts of this clonotype. The rearrangement uses TRBV4-2 and TRBJ1-5, with 7 bases that match TRBD1. The CDR3 runs to 13 residues. V lost 4 bases, J lost 16 bases, and 13 bases stayed unmatched. Germline V CDR1 and CDR2: LGHNA, YNFKEQ. The CDR3 protein is CASSPRTGGPRHF. CDR3 coding DNA: TGTGCCAGCAGCCCCAGGACAGGAGGCCCCCGACATTTT.

Only a few counts were recorded for this clonotype. This chain uses TRBV24-1 with TRBJ2-5; unclear D gene. V was shortened by 4 bases and J by 1 base, with 18 bases between the two germline ends. This CDR3 spans 17 amino acids. Germline-derived CDR1 and CDR2 are KGHDR and SFDVKD. CDR3 in DNA: TGTGCCACCAGTGACTCTCATCACGGGCAGCTCCAAGAGACCCAGTACTTC. As protein: CATSDSHHGQLQETQYF.

In this sample, this clonotype turned up many times. This chain uses TRBV6-5 with TRBJ1-4; D unresolved. The CDR3 spans 15 residues. Germline CDR1 MNHEY, CDR2 SVGAGI. Trimming shortened V by 5 bases and J by 0 bases, and 10 bases separated the two germline ends. The chain's CDR3 is CASSPLRATNEKLFF. The CDR3 DNA reads TGTGCCAGCAGTCCCCTTAGAGCAACTAATGAAAAACTGTTTTTT.

This clonotype was observed at least ten times. This chain links TRBV9 with TRBJ2-5, with a tentative D call TRBD2 (6 bases). Germline V gene data show CDR1 as SGDLS and CDR2 as YYNGEE. The CDR3 has 15 amino acids. Trimming removed 4 bases at V and 5 bases at J, with 18 bases between. As DNA, the CDR3 is TGTGCCAGCAGCACCTCCGCGGGGTTGGGCGAGACCCAGTACTTC. Residues: CASSTSAGLGETQYF.